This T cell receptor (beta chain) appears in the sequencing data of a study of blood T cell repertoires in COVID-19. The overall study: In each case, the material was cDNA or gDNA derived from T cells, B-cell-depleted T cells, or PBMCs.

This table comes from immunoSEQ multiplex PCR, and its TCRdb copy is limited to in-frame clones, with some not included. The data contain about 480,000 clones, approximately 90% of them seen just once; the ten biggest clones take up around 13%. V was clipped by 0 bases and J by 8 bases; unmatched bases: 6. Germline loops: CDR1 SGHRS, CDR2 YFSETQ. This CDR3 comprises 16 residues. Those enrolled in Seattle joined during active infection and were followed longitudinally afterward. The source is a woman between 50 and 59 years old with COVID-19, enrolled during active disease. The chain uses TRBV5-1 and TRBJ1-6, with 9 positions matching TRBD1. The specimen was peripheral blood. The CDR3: CASSLVGQGWDSPLHF. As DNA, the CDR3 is TGCGCCAGCAGCTTGGTGGGACAGGGATGGGATTCACCCCTCCACTTT.